The 32 T cell receptor beta chains given below trace back to one sample, sequenced in a study of shared clonotypes between healthy human individuals. Method: immunoSEQ multiplex PCR; TCRdb's copy keeps in-frame clones and lacks some. The sample has 2 million to 2.5 million clones; 85% to 95% are singletons. The sequencing sample was made of naive CD4+ T cells from PBMCs. Subset denoted: CD45RA+ positively selected. The receptors shown here come from a man younger than 35 in good health. Some clones in this sample may be carry-over from other donors' samples.

Concerning this clone itself: The sample contains more than one DNA sequence encoding this CDR3. This chain uses TRBV5-1 with TRBJ2-3; D gene unclear. This CDR3 region has 14 residues. V shed 4 bases and J shed 6 bases, with 15 bases lying between them. Germline loops: CDR1 SGHRS, CDR2 YFSETQ. The CDR3 bases are TGCGCCAGCAGCCCCGGTGGGGTTCCGGATACGCAGTATTTT. As protein: CASSPGGVPDTQYF. The full variable domain, its missing parts supplied by reference TRBV5-1 and TRBJ2-3, is KAGVTQTPRYLIKTRGQQVTLSCSPISGHRSVSWYQQTPGQGLQFLFEYFSETQRNKGNFPGRFSGRQFSNSRSEMNVSTLELGDSALYLCASSPGGVPDTQYFGPGTRLTVL.

The chain joins TRBV28 to TRBJ1-5; D remains unclear. This CDR3 comprises 15 residues. With 6 bases removed from V and 2 bases from J, the gap between germline ends came to 14 bases. Germline V gives CDR1 MDHEN, CDR2 SYDVKM. This chain's CDR3 is CASSLGSLGNQPQHF. Here the CDR3 DNA reads TGTGCCAGCAGCTTGGGGAGCTTGGGCAATCAGCCCCAGCATTTT.

This chain joins TRBV28 and TRBJ1-5; 7 positions match TRBD1. V was pared by 6 bases and J by 3 bases, with 11 bases of the junction left unmatched. Germline CDR1 is MDHEN and CDR2 is SYDVKM. The CDR3 covers 16 residues. This CDR3 reads CASRSRQGWTNQPQHF. The CDR3 nucleotides read TGTGCCAGCAGAAGTCGACAGGGTTGGACCAATCAGCCCCAGCATTTT.

This chain uses TRBV6-1 with TRBJ1-1; 7 nucleotides match TRBD1. CDR1 and CDR2 from the germline V gene are MNHNS and SASEGT. With 2 bases clipped from V and 4 bases from J, the junction kept 10 bases outside the gene matches. The CDR3 is 16 residues long. The CDR3 protein is CASSELGLGGGTEAFF. Written as DNA, the CDR3 is TGTGCCAGCAGTGAATTAGGATTAGGGGGCGGCACTGAAGCTTTCTTT.

Comment on this clone: The same CDR3 also results from other DNA sequences found in this sample. DNA of the CDR3: TGTGCCAGCAGTAGACAAGTCTATGGCTACACCTTC. This codes for CASSRQVYGYTF. The chain employs TRBV28 and TRBJ1-2; D is ambiguous. The CDR3 covers 12 residues. Trimming left V 5 bases short and J 4 bases short, with 8 bases between. Germline loops: CDR1 MDHEN, CDR2 SYDVKM.

The chain has TRBV7-2 and TRBJ1-3; no definite D call. CDR3 length equals 14 residues. The germline V and J ends were trimmed by 5 bases and 3 bases, with 11 bases remaining between them. Germline-derived CDR1 and CDR2 are SGHTA and FQGNSA. The CDR3 coding sequence is TGTGCCAGCAGCCCCCCCGGGGTTGGAAACACCATATATTTT. Amino acids: CASSPPGVGNTIYF.

The chain employs TRBV5-4 and TRBJ2-7; 10 bases match TRBD2. Germline V gene data show CDR1 as SGHNT and CDR2 as YYREEE (reference sequence). The CDR3 length is 17 residues. Losses at the gene ends were 5 bases for V and 3 bases for J; bases not matched to a gene: 14. CDR3 coding DNA: TGTGCCAGCAGTGCGGGGCGTCGGACTAGCGGATACTACGAGCAGTACTTC. It codes for CASSAGRRTSGYYEQYF.

This rearrangement joins TRBV4-1 to TRBJ2-1; a possible D gene is TRBD2 (7 bases). The CDR3 loop spans 19 amino acids. The germline V gene has CDR1 MGHRA and CDR2 YSYEKL. Trimming shortened V by 4 bases and J by 8 bases, and 30 bases separated the two germline ends. DNA for the CDR3: TGCGCCAGCAGCCCCCGCGGGATATTGGCGGGGGCCCCTATGGATGAGCAGTTCTTC. Translated: CASSPRGILAGAPMDEQFF.

The chain uses TRBV30 and TRBJ1-2; D ambiguous. Germline CDR1 GTSNPN, CDR2 SVGIG (reference sequence). The CDR3 extends over 10 amino acids. V was trimmed by 3 bases and J by 2 bases, leaving 1 base between them. CDR3 loop: CAWRNYGYTF. The CDR3 DNA is TGTGCCTGGAGGAACTATGGCTACACCTTC.

The rearrangement joins TRBV9 to TRBJ2-1; 7 nucleotides line up with TRBD2. Germline-derived CDR1 and CDR2 are SGDLS and YYNGEE. Trimming removed 4 bases from V and 2 bases from J; junction bases left unmatched: 6. This CDR3 is 15 amino acids long. CDR3 DNA: TGTGCCAGCAGCCCAGCGGGAACAGCCTACAATGAGCAGTTCTTC. This gives the protein CASSPAGTAYNEQFF. The whole variable domain, remainder taken from reference TRBV9 and TRBJ2-1, is DSGVTQTPKHLITATGQRVTLRCSPRSGDLSVYWYQQSLDQGLQFLIQYYNGEERAKGNILERFSAQQFPDLHSELNLSSLELGDSALYFCASSPAGTAYNEQFFGPGTRLTVL.

This sequence joins TRBV9 and TRBJ2-1; D is undetermined. V lost 5 bases, J lost 1 base, and 13 bases lay in between. The CDR3 contains 15 residues. The germline V gene has CDR1 SGDLS and CDR2 YYNGEE. DNA of the CDR3: TGTGCCAGCAGTCCTGGGTTCCAGTCCTACAATGAGCAGTTCTTC. It specifies CASSPGFQSYNEQFF. The complete variable domain, with remaining parts taken from reference TRBV9 and TRBJ2-1, reads DSGVTQTPKHLITATGQRVTLRCSPRSGDLSVYWYQQSLDQGLQFLIQYYNGEERAKGNILERFSAQQFPDLHSELNLSSLELGDSALYFCASSPGFQSYNEQFFGPGTRLTVL.

The rearrangement uses TRBV9 and TRBJ2-3; maybe TRBD2 (6 bases). The CDR3 sequence is 16 residues long. Germline V gene data show CDR1 as SGDLS and CDR2 as YYNGEE. Trimming took off 2 bases at V and 4 bases at J, with 17 bases between the two ends. The CDR3 coding sequence is TGTGCCAGCAGCGTCCAATCGACTAGGGTTGCAGATACGCAGTATTTT. This gives the protein CASSVQSTRVADTQYF. The full variable domain, rest sourced from reference TRBV9 and TRBJ2-3, is DSGVTQTPKHLITATGQRVTLRCSPRSGDLSVYWYQQSLDQGLQFLIQYYNGEERAKGNILERFSAQQFPDLHSELNLSSLELGDSALYFCASSVQSTRVADTQYFGPGTRLTVL.

The chain employs TRBV6-5 and TRBJ1-2; D remains ambiguous. V was pared by 5 bases and J by 2 bases, with 9 bases between. The CDR3 is 13 residues long. The germline gives CDR1 MNHEY, CDR2 SVGAGI. CDR3 amino acids: CASSAGRNYGYTF. CDR3 nucleotides: TGTGCCAGCAGTGCCGGGAGAAACTATGGCTACACCTTC.

The CDR3: CASSLTSGSSDEQFF. CDR3 nucleotides: TGTGCCAGCAGCTTGACTAGCGGGAGTTCGGATGAGCAGTTCTTC. This rearrangement joins TRBV7-3 to TRBJ2-1; 12 bases match TRBD2. J lost 8 bases, V lost 3 bases, and 5 bases had no gene match. Germline V gene lookup returns CDR1 SGHTA and CDR2 FQGTGA. This CDR3 is 15 amino acids long.

The rearrangement joins TRBV5-1 to TRBJ2-5; 10 bases align to TRBD2. Unmatched junction bases numbered 6, after V lost 5 bases and J lost 5 bases. From germline, CDR1 is SGHRS and CDR2 YFSETQ. This CDR3 is built from 14 residues. The CDR3 loop is CASRPTSGIETQYF. In DNA, the CDR3 is TGCGCCAGCAGGCCTACTAGCGGGATTGAGACCCAGTACTTC. The whole variable domain, remainder taken from reference TRBV5-1 and TRBJ2-5, is KAGVTQTPRYLIKTRGQQVTLSCSPISGHRSVSWYQQTPGQGLQFLFEYFSETQRNKGNFPGRFSGRQFSNSRSEMNVSTLELGDSALYLCASRPTSGIETQYFGPGTRLLVL.

The rearrangement uses TRBV5-8 and TRBJ1-4; 9 positions agree with TRBD1. From germline, CDR1 is SGHTS and CDR2 YDEGEE. Trimming removed 0 bases from V and 7 bases from J; junction bases left unmatched: 10. The CDR3 has 17 amino acids. The CDR3 DNA reads TGTGCCAGCAGCTTGGGCGTGGGACAGGGTGTGGGTGAAAAACTGTTTTTT. Its translation: CASSLGVGQGVGEKLFF.

This clone appeared a single time. The CDR3 bases are TGCAGTGCTAGTATAGGGAAAGGCTACACCTTC. This sequence encodes CSASIGKGYTF. The chain has TRBV20-1 and TRBJ1-2; D is unclear. The CDR3 sequence is 11 residues long. From germline, CDR1 is DFQATT and CDR2 SNEGSKA (reference sequence). V shed 3 bases and J shed 8 bases, with 10 bases lying between them.

The chain recombines TRBV27 with TRBJ1-1; D is possibly TRBD1 (5 bases). CDR1 MNHEY and CDR2 SMNVEV come from the germline V gene (reference sequence). There are 14 residues in the CDR3. Trimming pared 3 bases from V and 4 bases from J, leaving 12 bases between. The CDR3 loop reads CASSLAGWGTEAFF. Here the CDR3 DNA reads TGTGCCAGCAGTTTGGCAGGGTGGGGCACTGAAGCTTTCTTT.

V usage is TRBV11-3 and J usage is TRBJ2-2; 7 bases agree with TRBD2. Germline trimming cut 5 bases from V and 4 bases from J; bases unmatched to any gene: 7. The CDR3 is 15 amino acids. In germline, CDR1 is SGHNT, CDR2 YENEEA. CDR3 sequence: CASSHRTSVTGELFF. The CDR3 nucleotides read TGTGCCAGCAGCCATAGGACTAGTGTCACCGGGGAGCTGTTTTTT.

The gene calls are TRBV5-5 and TRBJ2-7; 7 nucleotides line up with TRBD1. CDR3 length equals 15 residues. The germline V gene has CDR1 SGHKS and CDR2 YYEKEE (reference sequence). V was pared by 0 bases and J by 5 bases, with 8 bases of the junction left unmatched. Written as DNA, the CDR3 is TGTGCCAGCAGCTTGGTTGGGGACAGTCGGAACGAGCAGTACTTC. Its translation: CASSLVGDSRNEQYF. The full variable domain, in which reference TRBV5-5 and TRBJ2-7 provide the parts outside the CDR3, is DAGVTQSPTHLIKTRGQQVTLRCSPISGHKSVSWYQQVLGQGPQFIFQYYEKEERGRGNFPDRFSARQFPNYSSELNVNALLLGDSALYLCASSLVGDSRNEQYFGPGTRLTVT.

This clone was detected only once. This chain uses TRBV25-1 with TRBJ1-4; D is unresolved. CDR3 length: 15 residues. Germline CDR1 and CDR2: MGHDK and SYGVNS. V was cut by 5 bases and J by 2 bases, with 12 bases left in between. CDR3 amino acids: CASSSVQGTNEKLFF. CDR3 nucleotides: TGTGCCAGCAGTAGTGTCCAAGGGACTAATGAAAAACTGTTTTTT. The full variable domain, in which reference TRBV25-1 and TRBJ1-4 provide the parts outside the CDR3, is EADIYQTPRYLVIGTGKKITLECSQTMGHDKMYWYQQDPGMELHLIHYSYGVNSTEKGDLSSESTVSRIRTEHFPLTLESARPSHTSQYLCASSSVQGTNEKLFFGSGTQLSVL.

The CDR3 protein is CASSLSPSGGNTIYF. The CDR3 DNA sequence: TGTGCCAGCAGCTTGTCACCGTCTGGGGGAAACACCATATATTTT. The genes are TRBV5-4 and TRBJ1-3; no definite D call. Per the germline V gene, CDR1 is SGHNT and CDR2 is YYREEE (reference sequence). V was shortened by 1 base and J by 4 bases, with 12 bases between the two germline ends. The CDR3 contains 15 residues.

Remarks on this clone: At the DNA level, this CDR3 is encoded by other sequences in the same sample as well. This sequence joins TRBV6-5 and TRBJ2-1, with unresolved D. The germline V and J ends were trimmed by 0 bases and 0 bases, with 9 bases remaining between them. The germline V gene encodes CDR1 MNHEY and CDR2 SVGAGI. The CDR3 is 16 residues long. The CDR3 is CASSYSGVSSYNEQFF. The DNA of the CDR3 is TGTGCCAGCAGTTACTCTGGCGTAAGCTCCTACAATGAGCAGTTCTTC.

The V and J genes are TRBV19 and TRBJ2-7; the match to TRBD1 covers 12 bases. The CDR3 runs 15 residues. Germline assignment: CDR1 LNHDA and CDR2 SQIVND (reference sequence). With V trimmed by 6 bases and J by 2 bases, 5 bases remained unmatched. CDR3 region: CASSSGQGAPYEQYF. DNA for the CDR3: TGTGCCAGTAGCTCGGGACAGGGGGCTCCCTACGAGCAGTACTTC.

The rearrangement links TRBV5-1 to TRBJ1-5; possible D gene TRBD1, 6 bases. The CDR3 sequence is 16 residues long. Trimming shortened V by 5 bases and J by 1 base, and 16 bases separated the two germline ends. Germline loops: CDR1 SGHRS, CDR2 YFSETQ. The CDR3 spells CASSPTGYQSNQPQHF. CDR3 DNA sequence: TGCGCCAGCAGTCCTACAGGGTACCAAAGCAATCAGCCCCAGCATTTT.

The chain has TRBV7-6 and TRBJ1-5; D ambiguous. The CDR3 loop spans 14 amino acids. The germline V gene encodes CDR1 SGHVS and CDR2 FNYEAQ. Trimming shortened V by 1 base and J by 7 bases, and 11 bases separated the two germline ends. The CDR3 DNA follows: TGTGCCAGCAGCTTAGTTGCTAACGGACAGCCCCAGCATTTT. This codes for CASSLVANGQPQHF.

This clone was seen a handful of times. The chain employs TRBV7-8 and TRBJ2-5, with D hard to call. The CDR3 runs to 13 residues. V lost 3 bases and J lost 4, with 9 bases in between. Germline-derived CDR1 and CDR2 are SGHVS and FQNEAQ. CDR3 in amino acids: CASSLFGPETQYF. DNA of the CDR3: TGTGCCAGCAGCTTGTTCGGGCCAGAGACCCAGTACTTC. The full variable domain, rest sourced from reference TRBV7-8 and TRBJ2-5, is GAGVSQSPRYKVAKRGQDVALRCDPISGHVSLFWYQQALGQGPEFLTYFQNEAQLDKSGLPSDRFFAERPEGSVSTLKIQRTQQEDSAVYLCASSLFGPETQYFGPGTRLLVL.

As concerns this clone: Other DNA sequences from this sample encode an identical CDR3 as well. The chain has TRBV5-4 and TRBJ1-2; D uncertain. The CDR3 covers 13 residues. The germline gives CDR1 SGHNT, CDR2 YYREEE (reference sequence). The ends were cut back, 0 bases at V and 4 bases at J, with 7 bases in the middle. CDR3 sequence (DNA): TGTGCCAGCAGCTTGGCAGGTAGCTATGGCTACACCTTC. Translation gives CASSLAGSYGYTF.

The rearrangement links TRBV5-1 to TRBJ1-1, with a weak D call TRBD1 (5 bases). Germline V gene lookup returns CDR1 SGHRS and CDR2 YFSETQ. The V gene lost 4 bases and the J gene lost 0 bases, with 13 bases spanning the gap. The CDR3 is 15 amino acids. The CDR3 DNA reads TGCGCCAGCAGCCGGACAAGCGGAATGAACACTGAAGCTTTCTTT. As protein: CASSRTSGMNTEAFF.

The rearrangement links TRBV11-3 to TRBJ1-5; the D gene is possibly TRBD1 (5 bases). Trimming took off 5 bases at V and 7 bases at J, with 24 bases between the two ends. The CDR3 is 17 residues long. CDR1 and CDR2 from the germline V gene are SGHNT and YENEEA. The CDR3 DNA reads TGTGCCAGCAGCGCTCCGCCTTGGGGGAACCAACTACAGCCCCAGCATTTT. Encoded protein: CASSAPPWGNQLQPQHF.

The gene calls are TRBV7-6 and TRBJ1-2, with TRBD1 matching over 8 bases. CDR1 and CDR2 (germline): SGHVS, FNYEAQ. The V gene end was trimmed by 11 bases and the J gene end by 6 bases; junction bases not matched to a gene: 14. The CDR3 has 14 residues. As DNA, the CDR3 is TGTGCCCAGCGAAGGCAGGGGGCACTGGATGGCTACACCTTC. Amino acid sequence: CAQRRQGALDGYTF.

The CDR3, as DNA: TGTGCCAGCAGTCTCTCTCGAGACATTCAGTACTTC. As protein: CASSLSRDIQYF. J is TRBJ2-4 and V is TRBV28, with D unresolved. Germline-derived CDR1 and CDR2 are MDHEN and SYDVKM. This CDR3 comprises 12 residues. V shed 5 bases and J shed 8 bases, with 10 bases lying between them.